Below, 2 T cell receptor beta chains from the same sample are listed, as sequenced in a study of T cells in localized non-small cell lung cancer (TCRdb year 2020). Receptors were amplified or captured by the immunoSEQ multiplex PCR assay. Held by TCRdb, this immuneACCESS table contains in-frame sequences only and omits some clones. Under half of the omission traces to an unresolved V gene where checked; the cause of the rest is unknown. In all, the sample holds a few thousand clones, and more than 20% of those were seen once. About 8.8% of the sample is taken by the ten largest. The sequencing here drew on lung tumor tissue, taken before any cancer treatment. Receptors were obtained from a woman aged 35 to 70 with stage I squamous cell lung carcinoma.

The CDR3 is CASSPPGQYNSPLHF. In nucleotides, the CDR3 is TGTGCCAGCAGTCCCCCCGGACAGTATAATTCACCCCTCCACTTT. The genes are TRBV28 and TRBJ1-6; D is possibly TRBD1 (6 bases). CDR1 is MDHEN, CDR2 SYDVKM, per germline. The V and J ends lost 5 bases and 4 bases respectively, with 12 bases between them. The CDR3 has 15 amino acids.

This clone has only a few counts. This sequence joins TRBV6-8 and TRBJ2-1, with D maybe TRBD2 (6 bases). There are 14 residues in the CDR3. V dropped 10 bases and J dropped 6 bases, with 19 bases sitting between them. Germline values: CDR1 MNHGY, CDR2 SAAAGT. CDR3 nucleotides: TGTGCCACCCAGCAGGGAGGCCCCCTCAATGAGCAGTTCTTC. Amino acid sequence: CATQQGGPLNEQFF.